The rows below give T cell receptor beta chains drawn from one sample of a study of Graves' ophthalmopathy and Graves' hyperthyroidism. Each CDR3 protein is one row after TCRdb ran MiXCR on the multiplex PCR reads. The table lists 650,000 to 800,000 distinct CDR3 sequences, roughly two fifths of them singletons. The specimen sequenced was peripheral blood. These receptors all stem from an adult man with Graves' ophthalmopathy. The conserved cysteine and the conserved F or W are not part of the CDR3 here. Only part of the rows carry a size: once, few, many, or a class if the clone is expanded.

clone size | J gene | V gene | CDR3 protein
many | TRBJ1-1 | TRBV29-1 | SVAVTEAF
. | TRBJ1-3 | TRBV2 | ASSYLTSGRNTIY
. | TRBJ1-2 | TRBV27 | ASSPTPTGYGYT
. | TRBJ2-6 | TRBV25-1 | ASSELKGVNTEA
. | TRBJ2-5 | TRBV5-1 | ASSAANRETQY
many | TRBJ1-5 | TRBV10-3 | AISDSPPGQGSNQPQH
. | TRBJ2-7 | TRBV9 | ASSAGTAIPYEQY
. | TRBJ2-6 | TRBV6-6 | ASIPGLGGASGANVLT
many | TRBJ1-1 | TRBV14 | ASSPPGDFEAF
. | TRBJ2-2 | TRBV7-9 | ASSSPGPDTGELF
. | TRBJ2-7 | TRBV5-1 | ASSWRTGLSYEQY
many | TRBJ1-2 | TRBV12-3/TRBV12-4 | ASRGQNYGYT
many | TRBJ1-6 | TRBV12-3/TRBV12-4 | ASSIRGFHSPLH
many | TRBJ1-2 | TRBV6-5 | ASSEGEVYYGYT
once | TRBJ1-1 | TRBV5-4 | AASSPMGSGMNTEAF
few | TRBJ2-7 | TRBV7-9 | ASSFGQGPSYEQY
many | TRBJ1-4 | TRBV7-9 | ASSLGVREKLF
many | TRBJ2-7 | TRBV7-6 | ASSLRARGEQY
many | TRBJ1-3 | TRBV2 | ASSERLYSSGNTIY
many | TRBJ2-2 | TRBV7-7 | ASSLGLSNTGELF
. | TRBJ1-2 | TRBV14 | ASSQEGQSIYGYT
. | TRBJ1-1 | TRBV29-1 | RTGLGTEAF
. | TRBJ1-5 | TRBV2 | ASGGQGPRQPQH
few | TRBJ2-7 | TRBV6-5 | ASKSSSYEQY
. | TRBJ2-2 | TRBV7-9 | ASSSVAPGQETGELF
many | TRBJ2-7 | TRBV10-3 | AIRVGPQTYEQY
. | TRBJ2-2 | TRBV7-9 | ASRLGGSGELF
few | TRBJ2-7 | TRBV10-3 | AISNYEQY
. | TRBJ2-5 | TRBV19 | ASSIWPGGSRGQETQY
. | . | TRBV5-8 | ASSQDGTSGSNEQF
. | TRBJ2-7 | TRBV15 | ATSSWQEAYHEQY
once | TRBJ1-5 | TRBV9 | ASSVSGGARVNQPQH
few | TRBJ1-5 | TRBV11-2 | ASSLGLEKPQH
many | TRBJ1-4 | TRBV24-1 | ATSDKGATNEKLF
. | TRBJ1-2 | TRBV7-4 | ASSRRQGGYT
many | TRBJ1-5 | TRBV7-2 | ASSLTFSARQPQH
. | TRBJ1-6 | TRBV7-2 | ASSLYLH
. | TRBJ1-2 | TRBV29-1 | SGRGHGYT
. | TRBJ1-4 | TRBV25-1 | ASSEDNEKLF
many | TRBJ1-2 | TRBV5-1 | ASSTGQHYGYT
. | TRBJ2-5 | TRBV7-9 | ASSLALQY